This T cell receptor beta chain was found in a study of CD8+CD57+ T cells in acquired aplastic anemia. Study context: Sorted CD4+ and CD8+ cell DNA averaged around 3 ug.

An expansion of CD8+CD57+ cells by flow cytometry had been shown in patients chosen for sequencing. The V end was cut by 6 bases, the J end by 5 bases, with 8 bases between. Per germline, CDR1 ENHRY and CDR2 SYGVKD. The CDR3 has 11 amino acids. TCR beta VDJ and CDR3 profiling used genomic DNA as template. TCRdb ran MiXCR on the reads and lists one entry per CDR3 protein. The top ten hold roughly 2.9% of the sample, which has approximately 150,000 distinct CDR3 sequences, around 47% seen once. For this clonotype: The antigen remains undetermined.

Study-level points and caveats: Shared by patients and controls, some 29 CD8+ CDR3s were abundant in patients.

Sequences were obtained from sorted CD4+, CD8+, or CD8+CD57+ T cells (not recorded which) from PBMCs. The V gene is TRBV10-3, the J gene TRBJ2-7; either TRBD1 or TRBD2 may fit D (5 bases each). The receptor was isolated from a human donor with aplastic anemia. Here the CDR3 reads CAIRGRNEQYF. The CDR3, as DNA: TGTGCCATCAGGGGACGAAACGAGCAGTACTTC.